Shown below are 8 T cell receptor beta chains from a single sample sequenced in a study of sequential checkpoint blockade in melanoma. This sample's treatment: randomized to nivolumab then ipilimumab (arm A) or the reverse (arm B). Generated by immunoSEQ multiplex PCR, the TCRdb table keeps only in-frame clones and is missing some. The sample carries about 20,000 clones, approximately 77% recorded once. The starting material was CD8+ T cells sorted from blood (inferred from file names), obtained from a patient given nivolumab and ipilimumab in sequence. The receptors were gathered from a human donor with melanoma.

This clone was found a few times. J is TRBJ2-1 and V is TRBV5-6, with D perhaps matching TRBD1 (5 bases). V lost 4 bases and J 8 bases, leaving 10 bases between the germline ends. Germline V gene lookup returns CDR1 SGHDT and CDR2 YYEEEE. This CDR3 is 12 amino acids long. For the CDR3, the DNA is TGTGCCAGCAGCCCCCAGGGTTATGAGCAGTTCTTC. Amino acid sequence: CASSPQGYEQFF.

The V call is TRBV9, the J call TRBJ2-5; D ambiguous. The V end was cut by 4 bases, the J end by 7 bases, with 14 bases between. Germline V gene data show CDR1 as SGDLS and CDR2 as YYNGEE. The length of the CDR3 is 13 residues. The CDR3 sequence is CASSRDSPGTQYF. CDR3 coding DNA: TGTGCCAGCAGCAGAGACTCACCCGGGACCCAGTACTTC.

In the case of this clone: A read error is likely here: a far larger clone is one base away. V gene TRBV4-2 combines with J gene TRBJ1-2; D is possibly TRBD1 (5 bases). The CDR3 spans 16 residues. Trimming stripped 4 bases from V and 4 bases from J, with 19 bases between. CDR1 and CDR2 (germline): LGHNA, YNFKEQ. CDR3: CASSPRTTGTVYGYTF. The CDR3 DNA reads TGTGCCAGCAGCCCAAGAACCACCGGGACTGTCTATGGCTACACCTTC.

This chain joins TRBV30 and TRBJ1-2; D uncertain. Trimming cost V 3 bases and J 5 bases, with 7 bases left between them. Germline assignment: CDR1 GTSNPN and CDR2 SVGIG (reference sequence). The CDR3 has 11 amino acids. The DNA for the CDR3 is TGTGCCTGGAGGACTTATTATGGCTACACCTTC. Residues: CAWRTYYGYTF.

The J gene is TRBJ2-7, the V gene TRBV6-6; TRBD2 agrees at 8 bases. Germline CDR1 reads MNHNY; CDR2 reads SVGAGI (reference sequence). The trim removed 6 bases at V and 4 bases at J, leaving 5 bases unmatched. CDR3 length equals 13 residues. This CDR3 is CASSVTSGYEQYF. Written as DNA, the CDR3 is TGTGCCAGCAGCGTTACTAGCGGTTACGAGCAGTACTTC.

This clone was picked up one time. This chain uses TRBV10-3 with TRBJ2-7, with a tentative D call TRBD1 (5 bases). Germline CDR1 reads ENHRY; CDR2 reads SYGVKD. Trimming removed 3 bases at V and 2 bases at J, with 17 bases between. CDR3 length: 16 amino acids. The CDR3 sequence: CAISDNKNRTTYEQYF. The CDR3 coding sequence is TGTGCCATCAGTGATAATAAGAACAGGACCACCTACGAGCAGTACTTC.

The CDR3 coding sequence is TGTGCGGTGCCGGGGGGCGAGTTAAGCACTGAAGCTTTCTTT. As protein: CAVPGGELSTEAFF. This sequence joins TRBV7-9 and TRBJ1-1; D might be TRBD1 (6 bases). This CDR3 comprises 14 residues. Germline V gives CDR1 SEHNR, CDR2 FQNEAQ (reference sequence).

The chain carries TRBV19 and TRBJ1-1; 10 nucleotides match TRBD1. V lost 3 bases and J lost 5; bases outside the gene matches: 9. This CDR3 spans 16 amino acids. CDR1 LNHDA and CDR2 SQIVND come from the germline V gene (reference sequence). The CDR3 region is CASSIPRQGAMTEAFF. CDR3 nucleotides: TGTGCCAGTAGTATCCCGAGACAGGGGGCGATGACTGAAGCTTTCTTT.